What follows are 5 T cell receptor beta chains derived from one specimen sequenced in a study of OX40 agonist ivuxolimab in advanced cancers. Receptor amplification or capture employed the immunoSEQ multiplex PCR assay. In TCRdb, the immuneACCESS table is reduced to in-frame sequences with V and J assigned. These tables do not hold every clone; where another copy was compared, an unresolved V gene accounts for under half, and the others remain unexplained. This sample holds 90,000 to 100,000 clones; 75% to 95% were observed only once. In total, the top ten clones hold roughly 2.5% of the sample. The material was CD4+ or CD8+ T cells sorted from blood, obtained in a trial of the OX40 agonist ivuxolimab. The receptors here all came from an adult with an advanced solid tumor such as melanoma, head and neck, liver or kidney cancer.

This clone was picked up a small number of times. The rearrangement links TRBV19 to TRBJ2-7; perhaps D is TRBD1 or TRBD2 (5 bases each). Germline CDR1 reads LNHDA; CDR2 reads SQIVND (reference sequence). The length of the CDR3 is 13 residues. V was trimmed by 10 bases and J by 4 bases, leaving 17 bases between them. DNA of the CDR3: TGTGCCAATCCGGGACCTAGCACGTACGAGCAGTACTTC. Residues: CANPGPSTYEQYF.

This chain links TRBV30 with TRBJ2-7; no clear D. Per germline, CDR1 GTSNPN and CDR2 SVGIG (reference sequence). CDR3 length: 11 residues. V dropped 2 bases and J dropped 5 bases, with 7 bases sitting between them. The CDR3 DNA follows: TGTGCCTGGAGTCGGGTAAACGAGCAGTACTTC. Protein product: CAWSRVNEQYF. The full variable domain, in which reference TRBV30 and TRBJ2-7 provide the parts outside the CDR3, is SQTIHQWPATLVQPVGSPLSLECTVEGTSNPNLYWYRQAAGRGLQLLFYSVGIGQISSEVPQNLSASRPQDRQFILSSKKLLLSDSGFYLCAWSRVNEQYFGPGTRLTVT.

The CDR3 nucleotides read TGCGCCAGCAGCTTGGAGGGCCTCAATAGGACGGGCCTTCGCAATGAGCAGTTCTTC. It translates to CASSLEGLNRTGLRNEQFF. This sequence joins TRBV5-1 and TRBJ2-1, with no clear D. Germline loops: CDR1 SGHRS, CDR2 YFSETQ. V gave up 0 bases and J gave up 6 bases, with 25 bases separating them. This CDR3 is built from 19 residues.

Here the CDR3 reads CASSQDDRADYGYTF. For the CDR3, the DNA is TGCGCCAGCAGCCAAGATGACAGGGCGGACTATGGCTACACCTTC. This rearrangement joins TRBV4-3 to TRBJ1-2, with 7 bases fitting TRBD1. The CDR3 consists of 15 residues. Trimming cost V 0 bases and J 3 bases; bases outside gene matches: 4. Per the germline V gene, CDR1 is LGHNA and CDR2 is YSLEER.

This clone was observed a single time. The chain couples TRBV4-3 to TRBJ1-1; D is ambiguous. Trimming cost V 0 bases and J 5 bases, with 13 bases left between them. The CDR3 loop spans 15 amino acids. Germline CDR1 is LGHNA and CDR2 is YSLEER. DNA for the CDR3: TGCGCCAGCAGCCAAGAGACGGGAGGTGGAACTGAAGCTTTCTTT. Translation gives CASSQETGGGTEAFF.